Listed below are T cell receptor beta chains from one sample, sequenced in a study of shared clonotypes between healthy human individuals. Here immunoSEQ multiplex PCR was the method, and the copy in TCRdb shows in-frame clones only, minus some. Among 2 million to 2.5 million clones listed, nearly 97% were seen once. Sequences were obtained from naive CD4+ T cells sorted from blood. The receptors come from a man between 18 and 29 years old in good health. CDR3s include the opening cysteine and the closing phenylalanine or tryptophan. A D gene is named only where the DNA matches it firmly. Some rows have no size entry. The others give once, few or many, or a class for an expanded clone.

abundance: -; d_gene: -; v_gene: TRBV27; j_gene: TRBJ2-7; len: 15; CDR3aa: CASSLSIGGVYEQYF; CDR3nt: TGTGCCAGCAGTTTATCGATAGGGGGTGTTTACGAGCAGTACTTC
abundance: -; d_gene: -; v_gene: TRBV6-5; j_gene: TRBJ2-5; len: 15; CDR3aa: CASSHRKTVQETQYF; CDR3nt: TGTGCCAGCAGTCACCGGAAGACAGTCCAAGAGACCCAGTACTTC
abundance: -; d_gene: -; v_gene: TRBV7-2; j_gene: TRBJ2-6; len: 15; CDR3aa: CASSFQGSGANVLTF; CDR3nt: TGTGCCAGCAGCTTTCAGGGCTCTGGGGCCAACGTCCTGACTTTC
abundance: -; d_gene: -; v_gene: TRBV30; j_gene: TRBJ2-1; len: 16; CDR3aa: CAWSGHSRGVYNEQFF; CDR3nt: TGTGCCTGGAGTGGACATTCACGGGGCGTATACAATGAGCAGTTCTTC
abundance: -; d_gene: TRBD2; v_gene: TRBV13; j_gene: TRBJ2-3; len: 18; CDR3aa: CASSLGTGTSGPTDTQYF; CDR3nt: TGTGCCAGCAGCTTAGGGACCGGGACTAGCGGTCCCACAGATACGCAGTATTTT
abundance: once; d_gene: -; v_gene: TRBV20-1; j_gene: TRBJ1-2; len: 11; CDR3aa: CSARMDYGYTF; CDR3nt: TGCAGTGCCCGGATGGACTATGGCTACACCTTC
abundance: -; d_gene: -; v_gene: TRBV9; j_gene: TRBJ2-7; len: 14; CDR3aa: CASSGGVLKDEQYF; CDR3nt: TGTGCCAGCAGCGGCGGGGTTCTCAAGGACGAGCAGTACTTC
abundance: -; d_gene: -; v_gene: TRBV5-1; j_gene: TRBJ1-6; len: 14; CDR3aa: CASSERTDHSPLHF; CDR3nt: TGCGCCAGCAGCGAAAGGACGGACCATTCACCCCTCCACTTT
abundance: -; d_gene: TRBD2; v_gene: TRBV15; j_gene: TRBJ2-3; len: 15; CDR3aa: CATSRDLGGADTQYF; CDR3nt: TGTGCCACCAGCAGAGATCTTGGGGGGGCAGATACGCAGTATTTT
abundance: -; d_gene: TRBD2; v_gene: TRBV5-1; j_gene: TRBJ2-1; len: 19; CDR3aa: CASRQGGTSGQSSYNEQFF; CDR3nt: TGCGCCAGCCGGCAGGGAGGGACTAGCGGGCAGAGCTCCTACAATGAGCAGTTCTTC
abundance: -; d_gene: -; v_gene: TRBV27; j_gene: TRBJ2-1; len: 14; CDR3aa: CASSLSGIYNEQFF; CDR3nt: TGTGCCAGCAGTTTATCGGGCATTTACAATGAGCAGTTCTTC
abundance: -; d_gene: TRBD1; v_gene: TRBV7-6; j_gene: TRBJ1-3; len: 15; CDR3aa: CASSPGTDSGNTIYF; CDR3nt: TGTGCCAGCAGCCCAGGGACAGACTCTGGAAACACCATATATTTT
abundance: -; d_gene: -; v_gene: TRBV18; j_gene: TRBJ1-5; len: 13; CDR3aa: CASSPDPDQPQHF; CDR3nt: TGTGCCAGCTCACCAGATCCGGATCAGCCCCAGCATTTT
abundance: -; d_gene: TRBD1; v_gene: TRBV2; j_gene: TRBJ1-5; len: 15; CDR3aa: CASSGDRGKAQPQHF; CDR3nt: TGTGCCAGCAGCGGGGACAGGGGTAAAGCTCAGCCCCAGCATTTT
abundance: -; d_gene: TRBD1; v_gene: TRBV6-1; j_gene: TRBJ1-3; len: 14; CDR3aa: CASRTTGAGNTIYF; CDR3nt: TGTGCCAGCAGAACGACAGGGGCAGGAAACACCATATATTTT
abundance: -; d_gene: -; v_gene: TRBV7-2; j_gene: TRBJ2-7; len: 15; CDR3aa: CASSLEGVSPWEQYF; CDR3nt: TGTGCCAGCAGCTTAGAGGGGGTCTCACCCTGGGAGCAGTACTTC
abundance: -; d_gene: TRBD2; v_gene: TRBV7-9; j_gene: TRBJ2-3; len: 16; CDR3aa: CASSLRTSGGADTQYF; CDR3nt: TGTGCCAGCAGCTTGCGGACTAGCGGGGGGGCAGATACGCAGTATTTT
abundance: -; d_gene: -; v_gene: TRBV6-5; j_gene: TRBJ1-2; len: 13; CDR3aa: CASRPVQGYGYTF; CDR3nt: TGTGCCAGCAGACCGGTTCAGGGCTATGGCTACACCTTC
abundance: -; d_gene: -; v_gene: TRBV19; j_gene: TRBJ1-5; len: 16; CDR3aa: CASSILTGTQHQPQHF; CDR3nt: TGTGCCAGTAGTATACTAACCGGGACACAGCATCAGCCCCAGCATTTT
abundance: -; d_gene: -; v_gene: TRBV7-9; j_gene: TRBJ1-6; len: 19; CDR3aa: CASSLERLDFSSYNSPLHF; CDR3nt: TGTGCCAGCAGCCTCGAGCGGCTGGATTTCTCCTCCTATAATTCACCCCTCCACTTT
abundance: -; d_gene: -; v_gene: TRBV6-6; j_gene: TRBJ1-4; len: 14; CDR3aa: CASSYGRISEKLFF; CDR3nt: TGTGCCAGCAGTTACGGCAGGATTAGTGAAAAACTGTTTTTT
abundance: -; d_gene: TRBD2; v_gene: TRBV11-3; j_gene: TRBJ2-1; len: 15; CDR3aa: CASSSTSGGAYEQFF; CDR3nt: TGTGCCAGCAGCTCTACTAGCGGGGGGGCATATGAGCAGTTCTTC
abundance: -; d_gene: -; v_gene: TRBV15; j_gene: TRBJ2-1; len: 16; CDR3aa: CATSRAPSTGNNEQFF; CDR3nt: TGTGCCACCAGCAGAGCACCTTCGACTGGCAACAATGAGCAGTTCTTC
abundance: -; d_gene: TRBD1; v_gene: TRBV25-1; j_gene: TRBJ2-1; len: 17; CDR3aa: CASSGGQGVSSYNEQFF; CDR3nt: TGTGCCAGCAGTGGGGGGCAGGGGGTGAGCTCCTACAATGAGCAGTTCTTC
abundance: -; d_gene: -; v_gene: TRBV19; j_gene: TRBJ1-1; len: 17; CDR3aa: CASSIGKGGHSNTEAFF; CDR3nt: TGTGCCAGTAGTATAGGTAAAGGGGGACATTCGAACACTGAAGCTTTCTTT
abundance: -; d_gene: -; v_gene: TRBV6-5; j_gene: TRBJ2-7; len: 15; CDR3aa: CASSYSMARRDEQYF; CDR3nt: TGTGCCAGCAGTTACTCGATGGCCAGGAGGGACGAGCAGTACTTC
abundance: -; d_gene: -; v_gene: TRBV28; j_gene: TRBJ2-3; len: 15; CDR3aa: CASSPDWRSTDTQYF; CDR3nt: TGTGCCAGCAGTCCCGATTGGAGGAGCACAGATACGCAGTATTTT
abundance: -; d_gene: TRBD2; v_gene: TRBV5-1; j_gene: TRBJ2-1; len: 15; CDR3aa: CASSRTSGRETEQFF; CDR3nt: TGCGCCAGCAGCCGGACTAGCGGGAGGGAGACTGAGCAGTTCTTC
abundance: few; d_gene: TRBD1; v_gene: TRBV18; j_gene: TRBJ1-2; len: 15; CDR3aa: CASSPSYQGAPGYTF; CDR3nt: TGTGCCAGCTCACCATCGTACCAGGGGGCACCTGGCTACACCTTC
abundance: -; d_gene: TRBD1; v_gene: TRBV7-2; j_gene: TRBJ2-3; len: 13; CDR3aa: CASSLQGTDTQYF; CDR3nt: TGTGCCAGCAGCCTACAGGGGACAGATACGCAGTATTTT
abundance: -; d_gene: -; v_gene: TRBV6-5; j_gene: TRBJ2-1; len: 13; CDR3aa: CASSRGRRNEQFF; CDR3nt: TGTGCCAGCAGCCGGGGGAGACGTAATGAGCAGTTCTTC